This TCR beta chain appears in the sequencing data of a study of control samples from healthy donors and cancer patients. This clone showed up just once. Other nucleotide sequences in the sample specify the same CDR3. Germline assignment: CDR1 SNHLY and CDR2 FYNNEI. This CDR3 has 13 residues. V lost 4 bases and J lost 2, with 8 bases in between. Profiling relied on immunoSEQ multiplex PCR, and the TCRdb table lists in-frame clones only, not all of them. The repertoire holds 150,000 to 200,000 clones, with less than 95% as singletons. Input material: PBMCs. This sequence joins TRBV2 and TRBJ1-2, with D perhaps TRBD1 (6 bases). This TCR was sampled from a man between 60 and 75 years old with colorectal cancer. The CDR3 sequence: CASSGTANYGYTF. The CDR3 DNA follows: TGTGCCAGCAGTGGGACAGCAAACTATGGCTACACCTTC.